This TCR beta chain was sequenced for a study of regulatory T cells in long-lasting Graves disease. As for the study in general: Less than 3 months of antithyroid drugs had been taken by newly diagnosed Graves' patients.

The time point is: newly diagnosed GD, antithyroid drugs for less than 3 months. With RNA extracted from PBMCs as input, the TCR library was made. Arm-PCR of CDR3 regions with iRepertoire HTBI primers generated TCR beta libraries. MiXCR, applied by TCRdb to the multiplex PCR reads, yields one record per CDR3 protein. This sample has around 480,000 distinct CDR3 sequences; about 15% occur once, and the top ten carry roughly 25%. This same sample was also part of a study on T cells in Graves' hyperthyroidism and ophthalmopathy. From that paper: Blood also held most thyroid clonotypes expanded beyond 0.001.

This sequence originates from a middle-aged woman with Graves disease. This specimen was peripheral blood mononuclear cells (PBMCs), taken at new diagnosis, from a patient treated with antithyroid drugs.

This CDR3 reads CASSVAYLSTDTQYF. In DNA form, the CDR3 reads TGTGCCAGCAGCGTAGCGTATCTTAGCACAGATACGCAGTATTTT. V and J are TRBV9 and TRBJ2-3; unclear D gene. The CDR3 sequence is 15 residues long. Germline V gene lookup returns CDR1 SGDLS and CDR2 YYNGEE. The ends were cut back, 0 bases at V and 0 bases at J, with 8 bases in the middle.